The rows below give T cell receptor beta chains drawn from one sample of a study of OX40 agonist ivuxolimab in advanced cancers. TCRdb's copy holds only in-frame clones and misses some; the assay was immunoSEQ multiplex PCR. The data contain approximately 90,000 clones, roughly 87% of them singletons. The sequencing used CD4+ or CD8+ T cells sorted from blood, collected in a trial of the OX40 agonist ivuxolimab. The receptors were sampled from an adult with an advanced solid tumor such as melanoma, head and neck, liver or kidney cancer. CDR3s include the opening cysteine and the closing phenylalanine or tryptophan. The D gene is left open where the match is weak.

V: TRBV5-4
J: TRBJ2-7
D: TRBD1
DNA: TGTGCCAGCAGCCCCAACACAGGGGATGCTTACGAGCAGTACTTC
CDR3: CASSPNTGDAYEQYF

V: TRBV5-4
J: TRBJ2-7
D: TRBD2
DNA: TGTGCCAGTAGACTAGCGGGGGCCTACGAGCAGTACTTC
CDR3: CASRLAGAYEQYF

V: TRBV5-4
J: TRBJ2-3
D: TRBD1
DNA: TGTGCCAGCAGCTACGACGGGACAGCTACAGATACGCAGTATTTT
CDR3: CASSYDGTATDTQYF

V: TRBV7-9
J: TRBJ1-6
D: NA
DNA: TGTGCCAGCAGCTTAAGCGGGGGCTCCTATAATTCACCCCTCCACTTT
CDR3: CASSLSGGSYNSPLHF

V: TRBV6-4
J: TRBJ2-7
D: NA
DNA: TGTGCCAGCAGCGTGGCCAGCTCCTACGAGCAGTACTTC
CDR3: CASSVASSYEQYF

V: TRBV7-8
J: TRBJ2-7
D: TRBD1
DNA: TGTGCCAGCAGCTTAGCGCCATGGGACAGGGGATCCTACGAGCAGTACTTC
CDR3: CASSLAPWDRGSYEQYF

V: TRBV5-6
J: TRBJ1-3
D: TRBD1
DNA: TGTGCCAGCAGCTTGGTTCCCAGGGGGCTGCGTGGAAACACCATATATTTT
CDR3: CASSLVPRGLRGNTIYF

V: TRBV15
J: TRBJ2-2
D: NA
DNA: TGTGCCACCAGCAGAGATGGATGGGGACAAACGAACACCGGGGAGCTGTTTTTT
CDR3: CATSRDGWGQTNTGELFF

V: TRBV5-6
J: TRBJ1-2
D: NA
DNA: TGTGCCAGCAGCTTGTTCAGGACCGCTAACTATGGCTACACCTTC
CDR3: CASSLFRTANYGYTF

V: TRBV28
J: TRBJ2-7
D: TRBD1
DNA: TGTGCCAGCAGTTTGGGACAGGCCTATAACTACGAGCAGTACTTC
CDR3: CASSLGQAYNYEQYF

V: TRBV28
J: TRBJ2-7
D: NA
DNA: TGTGCCAGCAGCTCCGCGTCCTACGAGCAGTACTTC
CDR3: CASSSASYEQYF

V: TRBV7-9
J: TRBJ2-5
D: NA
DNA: TGTGCCAGCAGCTTAGATGTAGCCCGAGAGACCCAGTACTTC
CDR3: CASSLDVARETQYF

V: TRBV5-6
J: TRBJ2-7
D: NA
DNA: TGTGCCAGCAGCTTTAGTTATTCCAGGGCAGCCTCAAGAAACTACGAGCAGTACTTC
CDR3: CASSFSYSRAASRNYEQYF

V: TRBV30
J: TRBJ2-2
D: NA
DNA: TGTGCCTGGAGTGTACGGCCAGACACCGGGGAGCTGTTTTTT
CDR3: CAWSVRPDTGELFF

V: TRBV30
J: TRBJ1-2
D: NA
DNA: TGTGCCGGAGAGAATTTCAGGGTCTGGGGTGGCTACACCTTC
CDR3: CAGENFRVWGGYTF

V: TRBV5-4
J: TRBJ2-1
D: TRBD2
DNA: TGTGCCAGCAGCTTAAGCGGGAGGGGAAATGAGCAGTTCTTC
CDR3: CASSLSGRGNEQFF

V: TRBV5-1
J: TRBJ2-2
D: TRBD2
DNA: TGCGCCAGCACAAGCGCTCTAGCGGGAGTGGAGTTCGACACCGGGGAGCTGTTTTTT
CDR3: CASTSALAGVEFDTGELFF

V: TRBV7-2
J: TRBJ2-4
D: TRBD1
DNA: TGTGCCAGCAGCTTAGGGGGACAGGGAATTGAAAACATTCAGTACTTC
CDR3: CASSLGGQGIENIQYF

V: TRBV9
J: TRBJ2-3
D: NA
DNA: TGTGCCAGCAGCGTAGTGGGGCCCACAGATACGCAGTATTTT
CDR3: CASSVVGPTDTQYF

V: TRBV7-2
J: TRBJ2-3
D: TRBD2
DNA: TGTGCCAGCAGCTTAGGCCTTACTAGCGGGGGGACAGATACGCAGTATTTT
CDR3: CASSLGLTSGGTDTQYF

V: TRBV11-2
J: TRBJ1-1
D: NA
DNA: TGTGCCAGCAGCTCGGACACCATCTACACTGAAGCTTTCTTT
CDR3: CASSSDTIYTEAFF

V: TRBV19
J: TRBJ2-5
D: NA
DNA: TGTGCCAGTAGTATGGCGGGGACACAAGAGACCCAGTACTTC
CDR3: CASSMAGTQETQYF

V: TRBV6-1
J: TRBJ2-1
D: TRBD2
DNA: TGTGCCAGCAGTGGGACTAGCGGGGGTTACAATGAGCAGTTCTTC
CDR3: CASSGTSGGYNEQFF

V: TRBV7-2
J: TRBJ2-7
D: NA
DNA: TGTGCCAGCAGGCCTGTCGGGGGCCACGAGCAGTACTTC
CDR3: CASRPVGGHEQYF

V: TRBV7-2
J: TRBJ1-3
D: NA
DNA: TGTGCCAGCAGCTTAGAACAGGCCTCTGGAAACACCATATATTTT
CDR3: CASSLEQASGNTIYF

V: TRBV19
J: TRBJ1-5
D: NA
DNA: TGTGCCAGTAGTATACAGGAGAATCAGCCCCAGCATTTT
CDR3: CASSIQENQPQHF

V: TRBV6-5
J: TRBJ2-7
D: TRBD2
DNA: TGTGCCAGCAGTTACTCAGGGACTAGCGGGGTTGGCGAGCAGTACTTC
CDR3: CASSYSGTSGVGEQYF

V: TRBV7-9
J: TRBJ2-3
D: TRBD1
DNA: TGTGCCAGCAGTGTGGACAGGGGTACGCAGTATTTT
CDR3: CASSVDRGTQYF

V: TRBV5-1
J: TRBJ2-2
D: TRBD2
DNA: TGCGCCAGCAGTGGTAAGGGACTAGCTTCAGGCGGGGAGCTGTTTTTT
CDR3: CASSGKGLASGGELFF

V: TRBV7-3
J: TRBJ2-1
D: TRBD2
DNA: TGTGCCAGCAGTCCTTCGCTAGCGGCCTCCTACAATGAGCAGTTCTTC
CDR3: CASSPSLAASYNEQFF

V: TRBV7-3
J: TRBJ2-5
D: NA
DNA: TGTGCCAGCAGCGCCGGGATTCAAGAGACCCAGTACTTC
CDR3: CASSAGIQETQYF

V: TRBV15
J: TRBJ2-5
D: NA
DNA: TGTGCCACCAGCAGAGCGGGGAAAGAGACCCAGTACTTC
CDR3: CATSRAGKETQYF

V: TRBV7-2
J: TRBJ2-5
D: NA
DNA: TGTGCCAGCAGCCGGGGTTCGACGAGGGAGACCCAGTACTTC
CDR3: CASSRGSTRETQYF

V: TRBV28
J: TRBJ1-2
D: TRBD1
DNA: TGTGCCAGCAGTTTAGGACAGGGGGATTTTGGCTATGGCTACACCTTC
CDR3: CASSLGQGDFGYGYTF

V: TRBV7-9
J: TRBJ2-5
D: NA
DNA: TGTGCCAGCAGCTCTCCGGGCCTGGAGACCCAGTACTTC
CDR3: CASSSPGLETQYF

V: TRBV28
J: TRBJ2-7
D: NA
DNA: TGTGCCAGCAGTTCCCCTGGGGGGAGCTCCTACGAGCAGTACTTC
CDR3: CASSSPGGSSYEQYF

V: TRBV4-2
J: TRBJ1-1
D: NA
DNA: TGTGCCAGCAGCCAAGGAGGGCAGATGAACACTGAAGCTTTCTTT
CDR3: CASSQGGQMNTEAFF

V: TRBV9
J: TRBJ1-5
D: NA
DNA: TGTGCCAGCAGCGCCATAGGGGGCAATCAGCCCCAGCATTTT
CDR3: CASSAIGGNQPQHF

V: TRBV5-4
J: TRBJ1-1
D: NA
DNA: TGTGCCAGCAGCCATGACAGGAACACTGAAGCTTTCTTT
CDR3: CASSHDRNTEAFF

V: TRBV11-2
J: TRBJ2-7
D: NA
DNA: TGTGCCAGCAGCCCATCCAGAAGGCGTTCCTACGAGCAGTACTTC
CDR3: CASSPSRRRSYEQYF

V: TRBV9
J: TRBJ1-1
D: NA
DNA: TGTGCCAGCAATAAAGGGGGGTTGCGGGGTATGACTGAAGCTTTCTTT
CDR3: CASNKGGLRGMTEAFF

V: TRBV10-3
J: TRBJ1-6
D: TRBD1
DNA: TGTGCCATCAGCACGGGACAGGGTTACGTTTCACCCCTCCACTTT
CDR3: CAISTGQGYVSPLHF

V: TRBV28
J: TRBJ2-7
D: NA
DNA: TGTGCCAGCAGTTTCGGGGGCAAGACCTACGAGCAGTACTTC
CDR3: CASSFGGKTYEQYF

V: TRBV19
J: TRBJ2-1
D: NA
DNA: TGTGCCAGTAGTATATTAAACAATGAGCAGTTCTTC
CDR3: CASSILNNEQFF

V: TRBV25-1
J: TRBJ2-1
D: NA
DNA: TGTGCCAGCAGTGACCGTTCGGAGCATGAGCAGTTCTTC
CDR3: CASSDRSEHEQFF

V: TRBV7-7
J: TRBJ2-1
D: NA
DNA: TGTGCTAGCAGCTTAGGGGCTTACAATGAGCAGTTCTTC
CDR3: CASSLGAYNEQFF

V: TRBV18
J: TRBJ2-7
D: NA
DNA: TGTGCCAGCTCACCACAGGGAGGCTACGAGCAGTACTTC
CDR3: CASSPQGGYEQYF